The clone carrying this TCR beta chain was counted many times. Its antigen is unidentified. TCRdb passed the 5' RACE reads through MiXCR, listing each CDR3 protein once. The sample contains under 350,000 distinct CDR3 sequences, over 4% of which appear only once. These data come from a study of T cells after yellow fever vaccination. Notes on the study in general: It was a small share of clonotypes that appeared in both CD4 and CD8 compartments.

Between the trimmed V and J ends, which lost 0 bases and 5 bases, there was a span of 9 bases. The CDR3 consists of 14 residues. The V gene's germline CDR1 is SGHRS and CDR2 YFSETQ. This chain joins TRBV5-1 and TRBJ1-5; tentatively, D is TRBD1 (5 bases). This TCR was recovered from a man in his late teens or twenties who received the YFV17D yellow fever vaccine. The sample here was PBMCs, taken 5 days after the yellow fever booster vaccination. DNA for the CDR3: TGCGCCAGCAGCTTGGAGGGGCTAGATCAGCCCCAGCATTTT. Amino acids: CASSLEGLDQPQHF.